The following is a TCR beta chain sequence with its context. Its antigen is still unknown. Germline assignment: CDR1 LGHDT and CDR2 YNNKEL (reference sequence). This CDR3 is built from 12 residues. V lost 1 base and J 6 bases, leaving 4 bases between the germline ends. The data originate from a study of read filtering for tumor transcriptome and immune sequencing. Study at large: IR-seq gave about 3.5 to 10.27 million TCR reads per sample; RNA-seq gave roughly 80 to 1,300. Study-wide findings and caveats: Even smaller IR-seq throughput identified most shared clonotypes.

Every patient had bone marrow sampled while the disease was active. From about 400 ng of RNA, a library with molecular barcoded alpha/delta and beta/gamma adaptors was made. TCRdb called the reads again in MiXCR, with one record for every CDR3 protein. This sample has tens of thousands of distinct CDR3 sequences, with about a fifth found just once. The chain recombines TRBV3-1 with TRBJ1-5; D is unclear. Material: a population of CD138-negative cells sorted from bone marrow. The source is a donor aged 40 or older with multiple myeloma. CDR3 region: CASSQGLQPQHF. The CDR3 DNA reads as TGTGCCAGCAGCCAAGGGCTTCAGCCCCAGCATTTT.